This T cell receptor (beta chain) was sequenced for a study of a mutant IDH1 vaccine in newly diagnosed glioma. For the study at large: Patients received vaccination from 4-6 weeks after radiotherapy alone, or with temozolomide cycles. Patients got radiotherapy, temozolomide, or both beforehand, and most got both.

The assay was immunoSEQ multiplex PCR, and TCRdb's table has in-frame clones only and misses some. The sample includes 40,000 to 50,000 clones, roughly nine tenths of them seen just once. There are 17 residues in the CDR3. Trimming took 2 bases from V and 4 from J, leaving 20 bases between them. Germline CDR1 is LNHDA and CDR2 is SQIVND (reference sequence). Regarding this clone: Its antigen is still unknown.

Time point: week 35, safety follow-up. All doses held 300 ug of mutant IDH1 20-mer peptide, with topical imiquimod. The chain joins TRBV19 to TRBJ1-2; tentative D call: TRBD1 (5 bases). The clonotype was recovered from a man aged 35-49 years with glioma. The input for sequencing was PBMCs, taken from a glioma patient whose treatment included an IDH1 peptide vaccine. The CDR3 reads CASSISGRGANRYGYTF. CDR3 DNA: TGTGCCAGTAGTATATCCGGGAGGGGCGCGAATCGCTATGGCTACACCTTC.